This TCR beta chain was sequenced in a study of regulatory T cells in long-lasting Graves disease. Germline V gene data show CDR1 as SNHLY and CDR2 as FYNNEI. The J segment lost 2 bases and the V segment lost 4 bases, leaving 2 bases of the junction unmatched. The CDR3 has 15 amino acids. Through Arm-PCR of CDR3 regions and iRepertoire HTBI primers, TCR beta libraries were built. TCRdb itself ran the multiplex PCR reads through MiXCR, one entry per CDR3 protein. The data show fewer than 500,000 distinct CDR3 sequences, roughly 16% seen once. The time point is: newly diagnosed GD, antithyroid drugs for less than 3 months. PBMC RNA was the source of the TCR library. In Xi'an, China, an endocrinology department was the source of patients. In addition, the sample was reused for a study of T cells in Graves' hyperthyroidism and ophthalmopathy. That report notes: Used for diagnoses were clinical symptoms, serum thyroxine and TRAb, thyroid ultrasound and orbital computed tomography.

The sequence derives from a man aged 35 to 55 with Graves disease. This chain connects TRBV2 to TRBJ2-3; 11 nucleotides agree with TRBD1. The input for sequencing was peripheral blood mononuclear cells (PBMCs), taken at new diagnosis, from a patient treated with antithyroid drugs. The CDR3 spells CASSGDRGITDTQYF. CDR3 bases: TGTGCCAGCAGTGGGGACAGGGGGATCACAGATACGCAGTATTTT.